This is a list of T cell receptor beta chains from one sample in a study of cytomegalovirus exposure and HLA in healthy donors. Clones were read by immunoSEQ multiplex PCR, and TCRdb kept only the in-frame ones, dropping some. The data contain approximately 110,000 clones, 75% to 85% of them singletons. Sequenced: PBMCs. These receptor sequences come from a man younger than 30 in good health and CMV-seronegative. The conserved cysteine and the conserved F or W are not part of the CDR3 here. Size tells how often a clone was seen (once, few, many) or the class of an expanded clone, and some rows leave it out.

clone size | V gene | CDR3 protein
- | TRBV2 | ASSVSATGNNQPQH
few | TRBV6-1 | ASEAGATNEKLF
- | TRBV7-9 | ASSVQGGNYEQY
- | TRBV4-3 | ASSPRGRSGDTQY
- | TRBV5-1 | ASSSWGDATNEKLF
- | TRBV7-9 | ASSPPQGRGLSSYEQY
- | TRBV6-1 | ASSEKGDAYNEQF
- | TRBV28 | ASSSQETSGRAGYEQY
- | TRBV11-2 | ASSLGGTSGMMYEQY
- | TRBV5-4 | ASSSQGATDTQY
- | TRBV12-5 | ASGFPSEGRDMNTEAF
- | TRBV4-2 | ASSQDATSVDEQY
few | TRBV4-3 | ASSHNTGTGYGYT
- | TRBV11-3 | ASSRGTTNEKLF
- | TRBV5-6 | ASSTAGTGQF
- | TRBV6-6 | ASRGTPGNNEQF
- | TRBV7-9 | ASSLGGTGLSSYEQY
- | TRBV7-2 | ASSLEGATGELF
- | TRBV15 | ATSRSYSGNTIY
- | TRBV27 | ASSSIGTSGPWGETQY
- | TRBV5-6 | ASSLEGDRANTEAF
once | TRBV28 | ASRGSGTNTGELF
once | TRBV9 | ASSVVEGATGELF
- | TRBV4-2 | ASSQDEGAQY
- | TRBV5-4 | ASSVGGMAGADTQY
- | TRBV7-2 | ASSYGGTYEQY
few | TRBV5-1 | ASSLAARGTGEETQY
once | TRBV5-1 | ASSLAGESYNEQF
- | TRBV10-3 | AISEYRDRGYNEQF
few | TRBV5-4 | ASSRDRGRAEAF